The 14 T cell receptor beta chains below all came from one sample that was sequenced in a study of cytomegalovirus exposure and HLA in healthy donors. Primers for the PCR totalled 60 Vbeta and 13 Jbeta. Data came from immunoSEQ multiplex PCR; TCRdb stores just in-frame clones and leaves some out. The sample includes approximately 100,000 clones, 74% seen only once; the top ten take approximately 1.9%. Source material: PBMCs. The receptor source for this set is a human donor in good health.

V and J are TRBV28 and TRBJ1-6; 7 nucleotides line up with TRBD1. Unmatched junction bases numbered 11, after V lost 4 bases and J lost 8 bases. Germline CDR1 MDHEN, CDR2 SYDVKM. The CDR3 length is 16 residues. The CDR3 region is CASSSIRDRMDSPLHF. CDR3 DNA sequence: TGTGCCAGCAGTTCCATACGGGACAGAATGGATTCACCCCTCCACTTT.

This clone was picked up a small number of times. The CDR3 region has the DNA TGTGCCAGCAGTTCCGGGACAGGGGGCTCTGGGGCCAACGTCCTGACTTTC. Translated: CASSSGTGGSGANVLTF. The chain employs TRBV28 and TRBJ2-6; 11 bases align to TRBD1. CDR3 length: 17 residues. The germline V gene has CDR1 MDHEN and CDR2 SYDVKM. Unmatched junction bases numbered 2, after V lost 4 bases and J lost 0 bases.

The CDR3 nucleotides are TGTGCCAGCCCGGCAGGTGTATTTTTGAACACTGAAGCTTTCTTT. Translating it yields CASPAGVFLNTEAFF. The chain has TRBV6-1 and TRBJ1-1; D remains ambiguous. Per the germline V gene, CDR1 is MNHNS and CDR2 is SASEGT. This CDR3 contains 15 residues. Trimming removed 8 bases from V and 0 bases from J, with 16 bases in between.

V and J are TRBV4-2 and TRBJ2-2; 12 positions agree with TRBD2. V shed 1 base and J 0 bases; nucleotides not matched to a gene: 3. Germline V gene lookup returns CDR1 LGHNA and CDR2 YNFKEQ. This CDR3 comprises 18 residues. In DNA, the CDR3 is TGTGCCAGCAGCCAAGGTTCTAGCGGGGGGGCGAACACCGGGGAGCTGTTTTTT. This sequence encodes CASSQGSSGGANTGELFF.

CDR3 protein: CASSSLTDTQYF. The CDR3 DNA is TGTGCCAGCAGCTCTCTCACAGATACGCAGTATTTT. V gene TRBV7-2 combines with J gene TRBJ2-3; D is unresolved. CDR1 SGHTA and CDR2 FQGNSA come from the germline V gene. The CDR3 extends over 12 amino acids. V was clipped by 4 bases and J by 2 bases, with 4 bases between them.

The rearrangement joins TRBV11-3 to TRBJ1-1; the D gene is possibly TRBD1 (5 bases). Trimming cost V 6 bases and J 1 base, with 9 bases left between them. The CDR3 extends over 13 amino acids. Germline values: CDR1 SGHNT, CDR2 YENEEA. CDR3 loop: CASRGEANTEAFF. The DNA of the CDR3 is TGTGCCAGCAGAGGGGAGGCGAACACTGAAGCTTTCTTT. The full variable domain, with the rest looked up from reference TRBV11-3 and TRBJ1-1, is EAGVVQSPRYKIIEKKQPVAFWCNPISGHNTLYWYLQNLGQGPELLIRYENEEAVDDSQLPKDRFSAERLKGVDSTLKIQPAELGDSAVYLCASRGEANTEAFFGQGTRLTVV.

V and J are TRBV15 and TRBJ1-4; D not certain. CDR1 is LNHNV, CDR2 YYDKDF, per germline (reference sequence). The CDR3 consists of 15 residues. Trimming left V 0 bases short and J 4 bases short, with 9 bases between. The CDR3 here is CATSREAGINEKLFF. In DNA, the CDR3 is TGTGCCACCAGCAGAGAGGCGGGGATTAATGAAAAACTGTTTTTT.

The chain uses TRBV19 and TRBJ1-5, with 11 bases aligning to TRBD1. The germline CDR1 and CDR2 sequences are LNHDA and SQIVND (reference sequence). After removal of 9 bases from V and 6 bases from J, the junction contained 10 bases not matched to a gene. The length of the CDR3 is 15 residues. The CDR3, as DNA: TGTGCCAGCGGTCGGGACAGGGGGGCACTTCAGCCCCAGCATTTT. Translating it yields CASGRDRGALQPQHF.

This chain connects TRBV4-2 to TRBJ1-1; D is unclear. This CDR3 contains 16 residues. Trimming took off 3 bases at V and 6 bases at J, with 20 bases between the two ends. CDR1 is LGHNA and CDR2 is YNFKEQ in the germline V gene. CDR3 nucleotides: TGTGCCAGCAGCCAGTCCCACCTCGCGCTCGGGGCTGAAGCTTTCTTT. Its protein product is CASSQSHLALGAEAFF.

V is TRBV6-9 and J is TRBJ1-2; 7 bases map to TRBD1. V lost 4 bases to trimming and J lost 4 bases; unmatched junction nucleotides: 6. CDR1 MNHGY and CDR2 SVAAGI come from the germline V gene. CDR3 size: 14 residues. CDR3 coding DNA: TGTGCCAGCAGTTCTCGGGACAGCAGCTATGGCTACACCTTC. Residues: CASSSRDSSYGYTF.

CDR3 amino acids: CASSLRDRGDEQYF. In DNA, the CDR3 is TGTGCCAGCAGCTTAAGGGACAGGGGTGATGAGCAGTACTTC. The chain uses TRBV7-6 and TRBJ2-7, with TRBD1 identical over 10 bases. This CDR3 spans 14 amino acids. Germline CDR1 reads SGHVS; CDR2 reads FNYEAQ. J lost 7 bases, V lost 2 bases, and 5 bases had no gene match.

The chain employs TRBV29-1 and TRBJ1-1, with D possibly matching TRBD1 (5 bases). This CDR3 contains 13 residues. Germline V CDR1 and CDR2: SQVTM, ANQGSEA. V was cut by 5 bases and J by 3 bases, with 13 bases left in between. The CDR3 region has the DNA TGCAGCGTTCACGGGGGAGGTGACACTGAAGCTTTCTTT. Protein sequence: CSVHGGGDTEAFF. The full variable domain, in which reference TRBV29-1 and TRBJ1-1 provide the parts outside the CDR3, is SAVISQKPSRDICQRGTSLTIQCQVDSQVTMMFWYRQQPGQSLTLIATANQGSEATYESGFVIDKFPISRPNLTFSTLTVSNMSPEDSSIYLCSVHGGGDTEAFFGQGTRLTVV.

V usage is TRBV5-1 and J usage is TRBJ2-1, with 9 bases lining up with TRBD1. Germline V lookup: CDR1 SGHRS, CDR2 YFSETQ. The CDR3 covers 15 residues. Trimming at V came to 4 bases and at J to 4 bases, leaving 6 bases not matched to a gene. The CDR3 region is CASSPPGQGYNEQFF. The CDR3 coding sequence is TGCGCCAGCAGCCCACCGGGACAGGGTTACAATGAGCAGTTCTTC.

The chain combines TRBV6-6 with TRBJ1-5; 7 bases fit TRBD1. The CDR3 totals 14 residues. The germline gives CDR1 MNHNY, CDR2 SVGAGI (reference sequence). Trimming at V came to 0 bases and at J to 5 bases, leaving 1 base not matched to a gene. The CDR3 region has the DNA TGTGCCAGCAGTTACTCCGGGACAGATCAGCCCCAGCATTTT. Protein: CASSYSGTDQPQHF.